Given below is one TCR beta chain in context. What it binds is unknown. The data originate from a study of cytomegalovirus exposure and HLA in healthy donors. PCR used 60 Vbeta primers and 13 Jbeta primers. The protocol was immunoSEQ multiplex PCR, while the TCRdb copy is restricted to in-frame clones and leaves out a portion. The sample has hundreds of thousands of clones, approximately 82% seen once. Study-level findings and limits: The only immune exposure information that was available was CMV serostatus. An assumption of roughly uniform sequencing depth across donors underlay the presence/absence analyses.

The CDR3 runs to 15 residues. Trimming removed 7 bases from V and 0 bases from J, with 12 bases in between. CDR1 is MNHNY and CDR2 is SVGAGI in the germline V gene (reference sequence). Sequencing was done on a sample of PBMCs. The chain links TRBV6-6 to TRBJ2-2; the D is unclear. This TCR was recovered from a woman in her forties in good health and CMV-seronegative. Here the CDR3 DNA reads TGTGCCAGCACCCGCCCTACAGCGAACACCGGGGAGCTGTTTTTT. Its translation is CASTRPTANTGELFF.